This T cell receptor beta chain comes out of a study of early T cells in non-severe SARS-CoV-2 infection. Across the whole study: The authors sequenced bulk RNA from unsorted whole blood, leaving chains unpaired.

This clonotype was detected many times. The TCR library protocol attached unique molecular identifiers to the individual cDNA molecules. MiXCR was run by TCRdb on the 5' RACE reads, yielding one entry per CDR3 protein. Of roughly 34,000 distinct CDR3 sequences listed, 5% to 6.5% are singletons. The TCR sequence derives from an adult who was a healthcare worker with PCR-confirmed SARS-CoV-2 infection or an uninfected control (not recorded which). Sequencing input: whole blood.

This CDR3 reads CASSLGTSGSYEQYF. The CDR3 DNA sequence: TGCGCCAGCAGCTTGGGGACTAGCGGTTCCTACGAGCAGTACTTC. The chain has TRBV5-1 and TRBJ2-7; 10 nucleotides agree with TRBD2. CDR3 length equals 15 residues. Trimming took 0 bases from V and 1 from J; bases not matched to a gene: 1. Germline-derived CDR1 and CDR2 are SGHRS and YFSETQ. Full variable domain (outside the CDR3, taken from reference TRBV5-1 and TRBJ2-7): KAGVTQTPRYLIKTRGQQVTLSCSPISGHRSVSWYQQTPGQGLQFLFEYFSETQRNKGNFPGRFSGRQFSNSRSEMNVSTLELGDSALYLCASSLGTSGSYEQYFGPGTRLTVT.